This T cell receptor (beta chain) was observed in a study of T cells after posttransplantation cyclophosphamide. Whole-study results and caveats: Tissue-infiltrating T cells from skin or gut overlapped little with blood T cells.

The germline CDR1 and CDR2 sequences are SGHTA and FQGNSA. Trimming removed 4 bases from V and 1 base from J, with 8 bases in between. The CDR3 is 14 amino acids. Some clones are missing from TCRdb's copy, which holds only in-frame ones; the method was immunoSEQ multiplex PCR. The sample includes about 25,000 clones, none of them occurring once. There are many counts of this clone. Its antigen is undetermined. On the day of bone marrow donation, the related graft donor provided peripheral blood. The rearrangement links TRBV7-2 to TRBJ1-5, with a weak D call TRBD1 (5 bases). Sequences were obtained from PBMCs. The origin of this receptor is a woman aged 50 to 60 in good health, CMV-negative, and a related stem cell transplant donor. CDR3 sequence (DNA): TGTGCCAGCAGCTCGAGACAGAGCAATCAGCCCCAGCATTTT. Encoded protein: CASSSRQSNQPQHF. The whole variable domain, remainder taken from reference TRBV7-2 and TRBJ1-5, is GAGVSQSPSNKVTEKGKDVELRCDPISGHTALYWYRQSLGQGLEFLIYFQGNSAPDKSGLPSDRFSAERTGGSVSTLTIQRTQQEDSAVYLCASSSRQSNQPQHFGDGTRLSIL.